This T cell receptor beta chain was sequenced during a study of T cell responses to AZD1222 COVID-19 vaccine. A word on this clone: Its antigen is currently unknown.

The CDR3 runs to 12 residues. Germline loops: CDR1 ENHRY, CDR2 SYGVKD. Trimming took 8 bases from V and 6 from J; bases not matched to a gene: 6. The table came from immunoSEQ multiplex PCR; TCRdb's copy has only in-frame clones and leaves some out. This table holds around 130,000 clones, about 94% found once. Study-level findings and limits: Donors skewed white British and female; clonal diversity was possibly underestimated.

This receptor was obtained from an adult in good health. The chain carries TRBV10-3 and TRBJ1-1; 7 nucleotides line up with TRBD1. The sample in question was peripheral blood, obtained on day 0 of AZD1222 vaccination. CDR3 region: CAIGRQGSEAFF. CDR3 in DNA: TGTGCCATCGGCAGACAGGGCTCTGAAGCTTTCTTT.